This is a list of T cell receptor beta chains from one sample in a study of cytomegalovirus exposure and HLA in healthy donors. The protocol was immunoSEQ multiplex PCR, while the TCRdb copy is restricted to in-frame clones and leaves out a portion. This table has some 120,000 clones, roughly 66% appearing once. Input material: PBMCs. All receptors derive from a man in his fifties or sixties in good health and CMV-seropositive. Both conserved end residues are part of each CDR3. A D gene is named only where the DNA matches it firmly. Part of the rows lack a size; the others show once, few, many or a class for expanded clones.

d_call,clone_size,v_call,j_call,cdr3_nt,cdr3_aa
TRBD1,-,TRBV11-2,TRBJ2-1,TGTGCCAGCAGCCCCTCAGGGGGCGATGAGCAGTTCTTC,CASSPSGGDEQFF
TRBD2,-,TRBV7-9,TRBJ2-7,TGTGCCAGCAGCACGCGGGACTACTACGAGCAGTACTTC,CASSTRDYYEQYF
-,-,TRBV28,TRBJ1-1,TGTGCCAGTCTTATCCAAGGGCAGGGAGGAATGGGCACTGAAGCTTTCTTT,CASLIQGQGGMGTEAFF
TRBD2,-,TRBV5-4,TRBJ2-5,TGTGCCAGCCACCTAGCGGGGGACTACCAAGAGACCCAGTACTTC,CASHLAGDYQETQYF
TRBD1,-,TRBV4-1,TRBJ2-7,TGCGCCAGCAGCTACCGCCCGACAGGGGGGTTCTACGAGCAGTACTTC,CASSYRPTGGFYEQYF
-,-,TRBV13,TRBJ2-1,TGTGCCAGCACTCCCCCGTTGCCGAGCTCCTACAATGAGCAGTTCTTC,CASTPPLPSSYNEQFF
TRBD2,few,TRBV6-6,TRBJ2-3,TGTGCCAGCAACGCGGGGGTCACAGATACGCAGTATTTT,CASNAGVTDTQYF
-,-,TRBV28,TRBJ1-5,TGTGCCAGCAGTCTTCCCGGACAGACTCATCAGCCCCAGCATTTT,CASSLPGQTHQPQHF
TRBD1,once,TRBV6-5,TRBJ1-2,TGCGCCAGCAGTTACGGGGACAGGGGGCCGTTAGGGGGCTACACCTTC,CASSYGDRGPLGGYTF
-,-,TRBV19,TRBJ2-3,TGTGCCAGTAGTATAGATCACAACCCCCCTCAGAATACGCAGTATTTT,CASSIDHNPPQNTQYF
-,many,TRBV2,TRBJ2-1,TGTGCCAGCCAAGGCGGGGCAGGCTCCTACAATGAGCAGTTCTTC,CASQGGAGSYNEQFF
TRBD1,-,TRBV4-1,TRBJ1-2,TGCGCCAGCAGCCTCCCCGGGGACAGGGGTCATGGCTACACCTTC,CASSLPGDRGHGYTF
-,-,TRBV9,TRBJ2-1,TGTGCCAGCAGCGTAACATACTACAATGAGCAGTTCTTC,CASSVTYYNEQFF
TRBD1,-,TRBV9,TRBJ1-3,TGTGCCAGCAGCGTCCGGGACAGGGTGCTGGGAAACACCATATATTTT,CASSVRDRVLGNTIYF
TRBD2,-,TRBV5-1,TRBJ2-1,TGCGCCAGCAGCTTGGCCCTAGCGGGGGGGTTCAATGAGCAGTTCTTC,CASSLALAGGFNEQFF
-,few,TRBV2,TRBJ2-6,TGTGCCAGCAGTGAAGCCAGTTCCGGGGCCAACGTCCTGACTTTC,CASSEASSGANVLTF
-,-,TRBV7-7,TRBJ2-3,TGTGCTAGCAGCTTAGGCCCTCCGACGGAGGCGAACACAGATACGCAGTATTTT,CASSLGPPTEANTDTQYF
-,-,TRBV19,TRBJ1-1,TGTGCCAGTAAAGGCAGCGCTGAAGCTTTCTTT,CASKGSAEAFF
TRBD2,-,TRBV9,TRBJ2-3,TGTGCCAGCAGTGAACTAGCGGGGGCAACAGATACGCAGTATTTT,CASSELAGATDTQYF
TRBD1,-,TRBV7-6,TRBJ2-5,TGTGCCAGCAGCTTAGGGGGACAGGGCGAGACCCAGTACTTC,CASSLGGQGETQYF
TRBD1,-,TRBV5-1,TRBJ2-7,TGCGCCAGACCCAGTCCCCCTGTACGGGACAGGGTGCGCGTGAGCACCTACGAGCAGTACTTC,CARPSPPVRDRVRVSTYEQYF